This is a list of T cell receptor beta chains from one sample in a study of cytomegalovirus exposure and HLA in healthy donors. Generated by immunoSEQ multiplex PCR, the TCRdb table keeps only in-frame clones and is missing some. The sample has around 60,000 clones, roughly 80% seen once. The sample comprised PBMCs. All receptors come from a woman in her thirties or forties in good health and CMV-seropositive. The CDR3 runs from the conserved cysteine through the conserved F or W. The order of the fields is J gene, clone size, D gene, V gene, CDR3 protein, CDR3 DNA. The D gene is left open where the match is weak. Expanded clones get a size class; other rows say once, few or many, or leave the size out.

>TRBJ1-1|-|TRBD1|TRBV19
CASSMIGQGNTEAFF
TGTGCCAGTAGTATGATTGGACAGGGGAACACTGAAGCTTTCTTT
>TRBJ1-1|-|-|TRBV6-5
CASSYSAGASTEAFF
TGTGCCAGCAGTTACAGTGCAGGGGCTAGCACTGAAGCTTTCTTT
>TRBJ1-3|-|-|TRBV29-1
CSVREAGDTIYF
TGCAGCGTTCGGGAGGCGGGGGACACCATATATTTT
>TRBJ1-2|-|-|TRBV7-8
CASSATGQSYGYTF
TGTGCCAGCAGCGCCACGGGACAATCCTATGGCTACACCTTC
>TRBJ2-1|few|TRBD2|TRBV7-2
CASSQGPPGLAGYNEQFF
TGTGCCAGCAGCCAGGGGCCACCGGGACTAGCGGGTTACAATGAGCAGTTCTTC
>TRBJ1-2|-|-|TRBV29-1
CSVYGGDSYGYTF
TGCAGCGTTTACGGGGGAGATTCCTATGGCTACACCTTC
>TRBJ1-3|-|-|TRBV5-5
CASSLSLGGSGNTIYF
TGTGCCAGCAGCCTAAGCCTCGGGGGGTCTGGAAACACCATATATTTT
>TRBJ2-7|-|TRBD2|TRBV7-2
CASSPSSGDWNEQYF
TGTGCCAGCAGTCCTTCTAGCGGGGATTGGAACGAGCAGTACTTC
>TRBJ2-7|-|-|TRBV9
CASSVGDNYEQYF
TGTGCCAGCAGCGTAGGGGACAACTACGAGCAGTACTTC
>TRBJ1-1|few|TRBD1|TRBV7-9
CASSASGGRGTEAFF
TGTGCCAGCAGCGCCTCAGGGGGCAGAGGCACTGAAGCTTTCTTT
>TRBJ2-7|-|-|TRBV5-5
CASSPIRTYEQYF
TGTGCCAGCAGCCCTATCAGGACCTACGAGCAGTACTTC
>TRBJ2-7|-|TRBD1|TRBV5-6
CASSLVDRAYEQYF
TGTGCCAGCAGCTTGGTGGACAGGGCCTACGAGCAGTACTTC
>TRBJ1-1|-|-|TRBV6-1
CASRMRSQNTEAFF
TGTGCCAGCAGGATGAGGAGTCAGAACACTGAAGCTTTCTTT
>TRBJ2-7|-|-|TRBV4-2
CASSQVQGGAYEQYF
TGTGCCAGCAGCCAAGTGCAAGGGGGAGCCTACGAGCAGTACTTC
>TRBJ1-1|-|-|TRBV11-1
CASSLNQENTEAFF
TGTGCCAGCAGCTTAAATCAGGAGAACACTGAAGCTTTCTTT
>TRBJ2-7|few|TRBD2|TRBV6-1
CASNIAGGPGEQYF
TGTGCCAGCAATATAGCGGGGGGGCCTGGCGAGCAGTACTTC
>TRBJ1-5|few|-|TRBV6-5
CASSYSRGGNQPQHF
TGTGCCAGCAGTTACTCGCGGGGGGGCAATCAGCCCCAGCATTTT
>TRBJ1-1|-|-|TRBV7-9
CASSLGQVNTEAFF
TGTGCCAGCAGCTTAGGCCAGGTAAACACTGAAGCTTTCTTT
>TRBJ2-1|-|-|TRBV6-1
CASSVSQGEGNEQFF
TGTGCCAGCAGTGTGTCACAGGGTGAGGGCAATGAGCAGTTCTTC
>TRBJ2-7|-|-|TRBV28
CASSPPGYEQYF
TGTGCCAGCAGTCCGCCGGGTTACGAGCAGTACTTC
>TRBJ2-1|-|TRBD2|TRBV7-8
CASSLDGTSGGRDEQFF
TGTGCCAGCAGCTTAGACGGGACTAGCGGGGGGCGGGATGAGCAGTTCTTC
>TRBJ1-1|-|-|TRBV10-2
CASTRGGATPEAFF
TGCGCCAGCACGAGGGGGGGGGCCACCCCTGAAGCTTTCTTT